The 22 T cell receptor beta chains below all came from one sample that was sequenced in a study of spatial heterogeneity in lung cancer. Documented time point: sample taken at primary tumor resection. Antigens of these TCRs are unknown. TCRdb recomputed calls from the 5' RACE reads with MiXCR, one row per CDR3 protein. The table records 6,000 to 9,500 distinct CDR3 sequences, approximately 8.2% of them present only once. Overall study findings and caveats: The study found that expanded intratumoral alpha and beta TCR counts tracked tumor mutation counts.

The sequenced sample was lung tumor tissue, obtained at surgery. The receptors were gathered from a male donor with early-stage non-small cell lung cancer.

In its sample, this clonotype is medium-sized. Because the library targeted alpha chains, this beta chain is an off-target read whose size means little. The chain employs TRBV6-5 and TRBJ2-1; 8 nucleotides match TRBD2. V lost 2 bases, J lost 5 bases, and 2 bases stayed unmatched. Germline CDR1 reads MNHEY; CDR2 reads SVGAGI. The CDR3 runs to 14 residues. Here the CDR3 reads CASSYSGGNNEQFF. Written as DNA, the CDR3 is TGTGCCAGCAGTTACAGCGGGGGAAACAATGAGCAGTTCTTC.

By proportion, this clonotype is medium-sized. This beta chain is a stray sequence in a library constructed for alpha chains; its clone size is not meaningful. The CDR3 loop is CASSYLGSGEQFF. CDR3 coding DNA: TGTGCCAGCAGTTATTTGGGGTCGGGTGAGCAGTTCTTC. The V gene is TRBV12-3 or TRBV12-4, the J gene TRBJ2-1; D ambiguous. Trimming removed 4 bases from V and 9 bases from J, with 13 bases in between. CDR3 length equals 13 residues.

This clonotype was detected many times. This beta chain lies outside the target of a library built for alpha chains; its clone size means little. The J gene is TRBJ2-2, the V gene TRBV3-1, with 8 bases aligning to TRBD1. Germline lookup yields CDR1 LGHDT and CDR2 YNNKEL (reference sequence). V shed 8 bases and J 5 bases; nucleotides not matched to a gene: 7. This CDR3 has 14 residues. The CDR3 loop reads CASVQGASTGELFF. The CDR3 nucleotides read TGTGCCAGCGTGCAGGGGGCAAGTACCGGGGAGCTGTTTTTT.

This clonotype was observed at least ten times. Little can be read into the size of this beta chain, an off-target read in a library designed for alpha chains. The chain has TRBV5-1 and TRBJ2-7; weak D call: TRBD1 (5 bases). V was clipped by 0 bases and J by 0 bases, with 10 bases between them. This CDR3 has 15 amino acids. Germline V gene sequence: CDR1 SGHRS, CDR2 YFSETQ. The chain's CDR3 is CASSLEGHSSYEQYF. Written as DNA, the CDR3 is TGCGCCAGCAGCTTGGAAGGACATAGCTCCTACGAGCAGTACTTC.

This clonotype rates as medium-sized. In a library made to pick up alpha chains, this beta chain is a stray read with a size that means little. This chain joins TRBV4-3 and TRBJ2-1, with TRBD2 matching over 12 bases. This CDR3 region has 19 residues. V dropped 1 base and J dropped 7; count of bases not matched to a gene: 14. Germline V gene sequence: CDR1 LGHNA, CDR2 YSLEER. Here the CDR3 DNA reads TGCGCCAGCAGCCAAGGGCCTAGCGGGAGGGCAGCGGACACTAATGAGCAGTTCTTC. Encoded protein: CASSQGPSGRAADTNEQFF.

This clonotype is medium-sized (0.01 to 0.1%). This beta chain is a stray sequence in a library constructed for alpha chains; its clone size is not meaningful. The gene calls are TRBV5-1 and TRBJ2-3, with D unclear. Trimming took 4 bases from V and 3 from J, leaving 15 bases between them. The length of the CDR3 is 15 residues. The V gene's germline CDR1 is SGHRS and CDR2 YFSETQ. CDR3 loop: CASSPMVVGTDTQYF. The CDR3 DNA reads TGCGCCAGCAGCCCGATGGTTGTGGGAACAGATACGCAGTATTTT.

Sample share makes this clonotype medium-sized (0.01 to 0.1%). This beta chain is off target for a library built for alpha chains, so its abundance means little. The chain employs TRBV6-2 or TRBV6-3 and TRBJ2-7, with no clear D. Trimming cost V 6 bases and J 4 bases, with 10 bases left between them. CDR1 is MNHEY and CDR2 is SVGEGT in the germline V gene. CDR3 length: 12 residues. The CDR3 reads CASSGRKYEQYF. The DNA for the CDR3 is TGTGCCAGCAGCGGGCGGAAGTACGAGCAGTACTTC.

In regard to this clonotype: Because the library targeted alpha chains, this beta chain is an off-target read whose size means little. The rearrangement joins TRBV20-1 to TRBJ1-6; the D is unclear. This CDR3 contains 12 residues. V was pared by 4 bases and J by 5 bases, with 6 bases between. Looked up from germline, CDR1 is DFQATT and CDR2 is SNEGSKA (reference sequence). DNA of the CDR3: TGCAGTGCTACTGGGAATAATTCACCCCTCCACTTT. Amino acid sequence: CSATGNNSPLHF.

This clonotype is medium-sized (0.01 to 0.1%) in the sample. Found in a library prepared for alpha chains, this beta chain is an off-target read, and its abundance has little meaning. The V and J genes are TRBV5-6 and TRBJ2-1, with TRBD1 matching over 7 bases. V gave up 8 bases and J gave up 4 bases; unmatched junction bases: 3. The CDR3 loop spans 12 amino acids. CDR1 is SGHDT, CDR2 YYEEEE, per germline. CDR3 in DNA: TGTGCCAGTTCGACAGGGTACAATGAGCAGTTCTTC. Amino acids: CASSTGYNEQFF.

By share, this clonotype counts as medium-sized (0.01 to 0.1%). This beta chain represents an off-target read in a library built for alpha chains; its size is of limited meaning. The chain uses TRBV6-1 and TRBJ2-7, with 9 positions matching TRBD2. Looked up from germline, CDR1 is MNHNS and CDR2 is SASEGT. V dropped 2 bases and J dropped 3; count of bases not matched to a gene: 8. This CDR3 contains 16 residues. The chain's CDR3 is CASSEMASGEGYEQYF. CDR3 sequence (DNA): TGTGCCAGCAGTGAAATGGCTAGCGGGGAGGGCTACGAGCAGTACTTC.

A word on this clonotype: The CDR3 ends on some other residue instead of the conserved phenylalanine or tryptophan, so this is likely a read error. The library was built for alpha chains, so this beta chain is an off-target read and its size means little. The chain has TRBV24-1 and TRBJ2-2; possibly TRBD1 for D (6 bases). V lost 0 bases and J 2 bases, leaving 6 bases between the germline ends. The CDR3 is 15 amino acids. CDR1 is KGHDR, CDR2 SFDVKD, per germline. The CDR3 nucleotides read TGTGCCACCAGTGATTTGGGGACAAACACCGGGGAGCTGTTTTCT. Protein sequence: CATSDLGTNTGELFS.

By sample share, this clonotype is medium-sized. Since it is a stray read in a library aimed at alpha chains, this beta chain has a size that is not meaningful. This chain links TRBV7-9 with TRBJ1-2; the match to TRBD1 covers 9 bases. The CDR3 length is 14 residues. Germline assignment: CDR1 SEHNR and CDR2 FQNEAQ (reference sequence). V shed 4 bases and J 6 bases; nucleotides not matched to a gene: 6. The CDR3 nucleotides are TGTGCCAGCAGCTCGAATACAGGGGGCCATGGCTACACCTTC. This sequence encodes CASSSNTGGHGYTF.

In its sample, this clonotype ranks as medium-sized. This beta chain was picked up by a library intended for alpha chains and is off target, so its count carries little meaning. The V gene is TRBV10-3, the J gene TRBJ2-6; TRBD2 agrees at 7 bases. CDR3 length: 16 residues. V dropped 5 bases and J dropped 2; count of bases not matched to a gene: 6. The germline V gene encodes CDR1 ENHRY and CDR2 SYGVKD. CDR3 sequence: CAISPGGTAGANVLTF. The CDR3, as DNA: TGTGCCATCAGTCCCGGGGGGACCGCTGGGGCCAACGTCCTGACTTTC.

This clonotype was counted many times. For a library built for alpha chains, this beta chain is a stray read; little rests on its size. The chain combines TRBV29-1 with TRBJ2-2; no firm D call. The germline CDR1 and CDR2 sequences are SQVTM and ANQGSEA. V shed 6 bases and J shed 6 bases, with 17 bases lying between them. The CDR3 has 14 residues. CDR3: CSVTSLSPSGELFF. Here the CDR3 DNA reads TGCAGCGTCACCTCACTTAGCCCGTCCGGGGAGCTGTTTTTT.

This clonotype counts as medium-sized. This beta chain turned up in a library designed for alpha chains; as an off-target read, its abundance says little. The rearrangement joins TRBV5-1 to TRBJ2-6; D is perhaps TRBD1 (6 bases). Per the germline V gene, CDR1 is SGHRS and CDR2 is YFSETQ. There are 16 residues in the CDR3. Trimming left V 4 bases short and J 2 bases short, with 13 bases between. The CDR3 DNA reads TGCGCCAGCAGCGAGGTAACAGGGCCTGGGGCCAACGTCCTGACTTTC. Translating it yields CASSEVTGPGANVLTF.

This clonotype was seen at least ten times. This beta chain is off target for a library built for alpha chains, so its abundance means little. The chain employs TRBV28 and TRBJ2-7, with D possibly TRBD2 on 7 matching bases. Germline CDR1 and CDR2: MDHEN and SYDVKM. This CDR3 comprises 11 residues. Trimming shortened V by 8 bases and J by 9 bases, and 14 bases separated the two germline ends. The CDR3 here is CASSGGRRQYF. Written as DNA, the CDR3 is TGTGCCAGCTCGGGGGGCAGACGGCAGTACTTC.

This clonotype appeared many times. The size of this beta chain means little, since it is a stray read in a library made for alpha chains. V usage is TRBV6-5 and J usage is TRBJ2-7; perhaps TRBD1 as D (5 bases). Germline V gene sequence: CDR1 MNHEY, CDR2 SVGAGI. CDR3 length: 14 amino acids. V lost 6 bases and J lost 2, with 14 bases in between. CDR3 in DNA: TGTGCCAGCAGAACAGGTCCTCTCCCCTACGAGCAGTACTTC. Residues: CASRTGPLPYEQYF.

Within the sample, this clonotype is medium-sized (0.01 to 0.1%). This beta chain came through as a stray read in a library set up for alpha chains, and its size says little. The chain employs TRBV29-1 and TRBJ1-6; D remains ambiguous. The V and J ends lost 1 base and 8 bases respectively, with 12 bases between them. Germline V gene sequence: CDR1 SQVTM, CDR2 ANQGSEA. CDR3 length: 14 amino acids. The CDR3 bases are TGCAGCGTTGAAGGACACCGATTGGATTCACCCCTCCACTTT. Translating it yields CSVEGHRLDSPLHF.

Sample share makes this clonotype medium-sized (0.01 to 0.1%). The library was built for alpha chains, so this beta chain is an off-target read and its size means little. The gene calls are TRBV20-1 and TRBJ1-4; D unresolved. V was shortened by 5 bases and J by 5 bases, with 9 bases between the two germline ends. The CDR3 consists of 12 residues. The V gene's germline CDR1 is DFQATT and CDR2 SNEGSKA (reference sequence). CDR3 in amino acids: CSAPRGNEKLFF. For the CDR3, the DNA is TGCAGTGCTCCCCGCGGGAATGAAAAACTGTTTTTT.

Many counts were recorded for this clonotype. This beta chain represents an off-target read in a library built for alpha chains; its size is of limited meaning. The chain uses TRBV28 and TRBJ2-7; D uncertain. This CDR3 has 15 residues. In germline, CDR1 is MDHEN, CDR2 SYDVKM. Trimming removed 3 bases at V and 1 base at J, with 13 bases between. The CDR3 DNA reads as TGTGCCAGCAGTTTGACCGTGTCCATATCCTACGAGCAGTACTTC. Amino acids: CASSLTVSISYEQYF.

By frequency in the sample, this clonotype is medium-sized. This beta chain represents an off-target read in a library built for alpha chains; its size is of limited meaning. The V gene is TRBV7-2, the J gene TRBJ2-5; D not resolved. V was cut by 6 bases and J by 5 bases, with 13 bases left in between. Germline CDR1 and CDR2: SGHTA and FQGNSA. CDR3 length: 13 amino acids. The CDR3 nucleotides are TGTGCCAGCAGACGAAGGGTGGGCGAGACCCAGTACTTC. Amino acids: CASRRRVGETQYF.

In its sample, this clonotype was seen many times. Found in a library prepared for alpha chains, this beta chain is an off-target read, and its abundance has little meaning. J is TRBJ1-4 and V is TRBV7-2, with 9 nucleotides matching TRBD1. The CDR3 extends over 15 amino acids. Germline V gene lookup returns CDR1 SGHTA and CDR2 FQGNSA. V shed 5 bases, J shed 7 bases, and the junction held 8 bases outside the gene matches. The CDR3 reads CASSLLGTGSEKLFF. The CDR3 DNA reads TGTGCCAGCAGCCTCCTCGGGACAGGGAGTGAAAAACTGTTTTTT.